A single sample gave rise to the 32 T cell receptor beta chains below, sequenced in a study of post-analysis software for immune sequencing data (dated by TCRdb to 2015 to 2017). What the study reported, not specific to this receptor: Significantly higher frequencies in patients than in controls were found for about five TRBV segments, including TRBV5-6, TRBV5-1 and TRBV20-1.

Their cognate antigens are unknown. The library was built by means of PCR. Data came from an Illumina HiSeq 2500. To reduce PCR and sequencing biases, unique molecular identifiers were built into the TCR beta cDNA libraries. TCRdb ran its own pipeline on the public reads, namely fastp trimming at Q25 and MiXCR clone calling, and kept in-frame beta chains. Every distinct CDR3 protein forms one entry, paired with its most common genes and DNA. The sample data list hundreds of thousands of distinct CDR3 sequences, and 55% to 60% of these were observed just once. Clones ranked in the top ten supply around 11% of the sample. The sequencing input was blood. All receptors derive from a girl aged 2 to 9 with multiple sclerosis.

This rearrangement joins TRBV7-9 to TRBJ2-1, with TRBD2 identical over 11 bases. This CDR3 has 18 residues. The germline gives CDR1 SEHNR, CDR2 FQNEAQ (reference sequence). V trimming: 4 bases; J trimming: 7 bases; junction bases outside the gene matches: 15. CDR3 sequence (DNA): TGTGCCAGCAGCTACTCTAGCGGGAGGCCCACGCCGCCGAATGAGCAGTTCTTC. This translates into CASSYSSGRPTPPNEQFF.

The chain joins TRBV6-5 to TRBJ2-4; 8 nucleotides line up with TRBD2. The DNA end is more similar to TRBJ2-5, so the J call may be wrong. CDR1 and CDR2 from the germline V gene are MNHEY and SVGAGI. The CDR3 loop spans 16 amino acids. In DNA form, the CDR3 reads TGTGCCAGCAGTCACAACCGCCGGGGGGGACAAGAGACCCAGTACTTC. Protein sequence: CASSHNRRGGQETQYF.

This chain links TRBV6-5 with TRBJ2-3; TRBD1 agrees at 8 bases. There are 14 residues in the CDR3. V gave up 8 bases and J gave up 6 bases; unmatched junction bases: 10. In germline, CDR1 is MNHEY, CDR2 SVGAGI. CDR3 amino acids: CASRGQGNWDTQYF. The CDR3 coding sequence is TGTGCCAGCCGAGGACAGGGAAATTGGGATACGCAGTATTTT.

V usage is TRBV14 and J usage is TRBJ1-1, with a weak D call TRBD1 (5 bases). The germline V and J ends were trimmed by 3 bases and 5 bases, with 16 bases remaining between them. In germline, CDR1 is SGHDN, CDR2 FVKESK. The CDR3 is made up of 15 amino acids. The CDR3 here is CASSHWQGGGTEAFF. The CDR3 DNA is TGTGCCAGCAGCCATTGGCAGGGCGGCGGGACTGAAGCTTTCTTT.

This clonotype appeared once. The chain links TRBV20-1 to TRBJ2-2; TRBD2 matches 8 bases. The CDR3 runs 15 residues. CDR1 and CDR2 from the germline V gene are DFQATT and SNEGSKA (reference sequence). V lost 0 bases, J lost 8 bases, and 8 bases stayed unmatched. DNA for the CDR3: TGCAGTGCTAGAGATCGGCGGACTAGCAATGGGGAGCTGTTTTTT. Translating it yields CSARDRRTSNGELFF.

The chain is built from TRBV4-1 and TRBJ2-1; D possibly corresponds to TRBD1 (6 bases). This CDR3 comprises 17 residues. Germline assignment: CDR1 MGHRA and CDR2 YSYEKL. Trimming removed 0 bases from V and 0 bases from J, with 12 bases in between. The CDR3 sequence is CASSQELRDTSYNEQFF. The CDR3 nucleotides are TGCGCCAGCAGCCAAGAGTTACGGGACACCTCCTACAATGAGCAGTTCTTC.

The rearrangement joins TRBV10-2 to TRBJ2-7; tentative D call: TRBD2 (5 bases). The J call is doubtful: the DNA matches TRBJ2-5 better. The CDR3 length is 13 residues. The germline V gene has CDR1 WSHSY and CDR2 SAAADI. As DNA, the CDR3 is TGCGCCAGCAGTGATACTCCGGGGGAGACCCAGTACTTC. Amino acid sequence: CASSDTPGETQYF.

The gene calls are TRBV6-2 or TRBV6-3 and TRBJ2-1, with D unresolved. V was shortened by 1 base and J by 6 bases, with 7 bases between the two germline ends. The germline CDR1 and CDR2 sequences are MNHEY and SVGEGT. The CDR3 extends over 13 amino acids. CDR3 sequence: CASSYFQLNEQFF. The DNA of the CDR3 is TGTGCCAGCAGTTACTTTCAGCTCAATGAGCAGTTCTTC.

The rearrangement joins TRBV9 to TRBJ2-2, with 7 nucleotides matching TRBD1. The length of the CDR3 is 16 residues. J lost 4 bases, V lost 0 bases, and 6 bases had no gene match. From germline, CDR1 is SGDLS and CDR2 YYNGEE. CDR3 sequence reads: CASSVGQGVRTGELFF. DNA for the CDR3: TGTGCCAGCAGCGTAGGCCAGGGGGTTCGCACCGGGGAGCTGTTTTTT.

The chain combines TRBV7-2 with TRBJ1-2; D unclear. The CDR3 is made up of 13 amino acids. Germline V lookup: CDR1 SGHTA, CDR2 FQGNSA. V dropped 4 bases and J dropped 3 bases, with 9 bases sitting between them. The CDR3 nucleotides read TGTGCCAGCAGCTCGTCACAGTACTATGGCTACACCTTC. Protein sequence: CASSSSQYYGYTF.

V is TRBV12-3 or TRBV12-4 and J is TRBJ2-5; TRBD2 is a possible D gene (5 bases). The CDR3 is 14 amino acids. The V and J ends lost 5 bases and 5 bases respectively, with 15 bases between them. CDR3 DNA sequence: TGTGCCAGCAGTCTACCAGACTATAAGGAGACCCAGTACTTC. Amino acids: CASSLPDYKETQYF.

The CDR3 DNA is TGTGCCAGCAGCTCCCCTAAGGCCTCTGGGGCCAACGTCCTGACTTTC. Its protein product is CASSSPKASGANVLTF. The chain joins TRBV7-9 to TRBJ2-6; no definite D call. Germline loops: CDR1 SEHNR, CDR2 FQNEAQ (reference sequence). Trimming pared 4 bases from V and 0 bases from J, leaving 10 bases between. The CDR3 has 16 residues. The variable domain in full, completed from reference TRBV7-9 and TRBJ2-6, reads DTGVSQNPRHKITKRGQNVTFRCDPISEHNRLYWYRQTLGQGPEFLTYFQNEAQLEKSRLLSDRFSAERPKGSFSTLEIQRTEQGDSAMYLCASSSPKASGANVLTFGAGSRLTVL.

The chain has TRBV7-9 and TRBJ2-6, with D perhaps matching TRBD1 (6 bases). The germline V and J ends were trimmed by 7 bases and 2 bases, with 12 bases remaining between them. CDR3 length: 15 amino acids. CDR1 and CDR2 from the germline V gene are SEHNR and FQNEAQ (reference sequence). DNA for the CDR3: TGTGCCAGCATCGAACAGGGCCCTGGGGCCAACGTCCTGACTTTC. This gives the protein CASIEQGPGANVLTF. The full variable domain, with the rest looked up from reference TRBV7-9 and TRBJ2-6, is DTGVSQNPRHKITKRGQNVTFRCDPISEHNRLYWYRQTLGQGPEFLTYFQNEAQLEKSRLLSDRFSAERPKGSFSTLEIQRTEQGDSAMYLCASIEQGPGANVLTFGAGSRLTVL.

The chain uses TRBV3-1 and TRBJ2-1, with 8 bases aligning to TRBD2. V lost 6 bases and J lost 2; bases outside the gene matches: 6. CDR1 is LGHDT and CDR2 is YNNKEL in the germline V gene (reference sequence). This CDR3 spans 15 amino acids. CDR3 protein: CASSDRGGAYNEQFF. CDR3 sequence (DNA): TGTGCCAGCAGTGACCGGGGGGGAGCCTACAATGAGCAGTTCTTC.

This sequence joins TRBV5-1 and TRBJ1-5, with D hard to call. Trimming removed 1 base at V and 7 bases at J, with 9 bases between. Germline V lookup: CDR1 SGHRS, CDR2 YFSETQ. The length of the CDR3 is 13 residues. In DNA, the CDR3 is TGCGCCAGCAGCTTGTTGACGGGACAGCCCCAGCATTTT. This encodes CASSLLTGQPQHF.

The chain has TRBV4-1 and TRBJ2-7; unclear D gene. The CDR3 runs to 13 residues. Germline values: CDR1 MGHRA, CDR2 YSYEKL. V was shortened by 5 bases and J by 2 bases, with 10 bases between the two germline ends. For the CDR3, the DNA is TGCGCCAGCAGCGACGTGCTTACCTACGAGCAGTACTTC. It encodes CASSDVLTYEQYF.

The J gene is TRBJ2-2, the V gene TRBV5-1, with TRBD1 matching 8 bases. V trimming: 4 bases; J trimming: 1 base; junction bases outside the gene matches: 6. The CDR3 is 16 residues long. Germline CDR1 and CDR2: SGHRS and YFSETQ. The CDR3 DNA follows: TGCGCCAGCAGCAAGCCCGGGACAGGGAACACCGGGGAGCTGTTTTTT. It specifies CASSKPGTGNTGELFF.

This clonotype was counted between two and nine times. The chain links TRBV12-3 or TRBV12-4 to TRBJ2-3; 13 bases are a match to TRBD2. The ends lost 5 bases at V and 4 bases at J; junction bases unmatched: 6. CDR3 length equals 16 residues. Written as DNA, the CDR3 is TGTGCCAGCAGTCCTTCGACTAGCGGGGGGCCAGATACGCAGTATTTT. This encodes CASSPSTSGGPDTQYF.

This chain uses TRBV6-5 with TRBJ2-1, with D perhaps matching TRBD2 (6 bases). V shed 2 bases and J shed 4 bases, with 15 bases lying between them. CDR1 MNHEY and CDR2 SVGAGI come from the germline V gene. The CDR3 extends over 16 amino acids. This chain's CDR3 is CASSYRPGVPYNEQFF. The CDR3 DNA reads TGTGCCAGCAGTTACCGGCCGGGGGTCCCTTACAATGAGCAGTTCTTC.

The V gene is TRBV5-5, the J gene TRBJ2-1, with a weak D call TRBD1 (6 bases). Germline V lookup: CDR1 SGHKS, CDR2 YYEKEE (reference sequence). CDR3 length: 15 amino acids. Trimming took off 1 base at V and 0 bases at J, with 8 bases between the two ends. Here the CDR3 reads CASSLIQGSYNEQFF. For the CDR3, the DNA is TGTGCCAGCAGCTTGATACAGGGCTCCTACAATGAGCAGTTCTTC.

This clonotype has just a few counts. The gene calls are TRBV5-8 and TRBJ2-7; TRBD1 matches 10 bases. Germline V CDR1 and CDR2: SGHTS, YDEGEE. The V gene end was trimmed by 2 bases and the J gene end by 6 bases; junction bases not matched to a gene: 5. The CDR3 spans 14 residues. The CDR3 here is CASSFGQGVGEQYF. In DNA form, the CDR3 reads TGTGCCAGCAGCTTCGGACAGGGGGTAGGCGAGCAGTACTTC. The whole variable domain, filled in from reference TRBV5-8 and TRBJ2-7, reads EAGVTQSPTHLIKTRGQQATLRCSPISGHTSVYWYQQALGLGLQFLLWYDEGEERNRGNFPPRFSGRQFPNYSSELNVNALELEDSALYLCASSFGQGVGEQYFGPGTRLTVT.

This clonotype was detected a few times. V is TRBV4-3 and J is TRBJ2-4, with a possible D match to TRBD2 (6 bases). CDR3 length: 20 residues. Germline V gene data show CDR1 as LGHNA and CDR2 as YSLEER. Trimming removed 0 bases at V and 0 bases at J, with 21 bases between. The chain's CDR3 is CASSQDGGTPEDLAKNIQYF. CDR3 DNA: TGCGCCAGCAGCCAAGATGGTGGGACTCCAGAAGACTTAGCCAAAAACATTCAGTACTTC.

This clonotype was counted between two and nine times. CDR3 DNA: TGCGCCAGCAGCTCCGCGTCTGGGGCCAACGTCCTGACTTTC. Translating it yields CASSSASGANVLTF. The J gene is TRBJ2-6, the V gene TRBV5-1, with no clear D. The germline gives CDR1 SGHRS, CDR2 YFSETQ. V shed 3 bases and J shed 1 base, with 5 bases lying between them. The CDR3 has 14 residues.

Written as DNA, the CDR3 is TGTGCCAGCATCCCTCCGGGACTAAGCACAGATACGCAGTATTTT. It translates to CASIPPGLSTDTQYF. The chain recombines TRBV2 with TRBJ2-3; TRBD2 matches 7 bases. CDR1 SNHLY and CDR2 FYNNEI come from the germline V gene. CDR3 length equals 15 residues. V shed 7 bases and J 0 bases; nucleotides not matched to a gene: 7.

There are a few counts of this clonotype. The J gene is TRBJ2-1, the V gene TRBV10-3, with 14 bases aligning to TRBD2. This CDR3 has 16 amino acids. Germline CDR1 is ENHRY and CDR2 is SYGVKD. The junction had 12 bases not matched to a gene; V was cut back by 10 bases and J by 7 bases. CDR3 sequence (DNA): TGTGCCACCAGAAAGGGACTAGCGGGAGCGGAGAATGAGCAGTTCTTC. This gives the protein CATRKGLAGAENEQFF.

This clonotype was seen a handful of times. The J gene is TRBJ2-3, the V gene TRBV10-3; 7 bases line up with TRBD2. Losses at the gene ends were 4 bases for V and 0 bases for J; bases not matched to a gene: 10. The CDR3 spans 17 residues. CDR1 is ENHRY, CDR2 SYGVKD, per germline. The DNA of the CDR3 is TGTGCCATCAGTGGTCCCAGTGCTAGCGGAAGCACAGATACGCAGTATTTT. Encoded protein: CAISGPSASGSTDTQYF.

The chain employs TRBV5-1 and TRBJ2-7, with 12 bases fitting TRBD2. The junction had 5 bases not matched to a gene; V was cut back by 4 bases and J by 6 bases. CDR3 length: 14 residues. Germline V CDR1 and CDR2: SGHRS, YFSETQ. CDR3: CASSRTSGKLEQYF. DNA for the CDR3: TGCGCCAGCAGCCGGACTAGCGGGAAGCTCGAGCAGTACTTC.

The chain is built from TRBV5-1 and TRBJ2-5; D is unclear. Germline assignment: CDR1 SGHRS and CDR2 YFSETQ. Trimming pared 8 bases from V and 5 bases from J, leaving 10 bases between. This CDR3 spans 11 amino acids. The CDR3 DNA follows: TGCGCCAGAGGGCGGAAGGAGACCCAGTACTTC. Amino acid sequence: CARGRKETQYF. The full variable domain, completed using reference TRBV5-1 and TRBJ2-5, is KAGVTQTPRYLIKTRGQQVTLSCSPISGHRSVSWYQQTPGQGLQFLFEYFSETQRNKGNFPGRFSGRQFSNSRSEMNVSTLELGDSALYLCARGRKETQYFGPGTRLLVL.

The CDR3 coding sequence is TGCAGCGTTCGGACAGGAACAATGAACACTGAAGCTTTCTTT. It yields the protein CSVRTGTMNTEAFF. The chain combines TRBV29-1 with TRBJ1-1, with 7 bases fitting TRBD1. V gave up 5 bases and J gave up 0 bases; unmatched junction bases: 6. The length of the CDR3 is 14 residues. CDR1 and CDR2 from the germline V gene are SQVTM and ANQGSEA.

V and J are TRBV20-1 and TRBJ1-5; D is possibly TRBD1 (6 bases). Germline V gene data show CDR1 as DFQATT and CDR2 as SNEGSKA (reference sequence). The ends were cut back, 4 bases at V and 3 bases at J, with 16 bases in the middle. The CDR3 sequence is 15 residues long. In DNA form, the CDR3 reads TGCAGTGCTAAGGGGGGGGTGGATAACAATCAGCCCCAGCATTTT. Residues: CSAKGGVDNNQPQHF.

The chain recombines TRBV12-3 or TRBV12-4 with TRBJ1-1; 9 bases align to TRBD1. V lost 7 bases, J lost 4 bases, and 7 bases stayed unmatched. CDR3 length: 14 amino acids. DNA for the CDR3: TGTGCCAGCATTCCACACAGGGGGCCCACTGAAGCTTTCTTT. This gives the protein CASIPHRGPTEAFF.

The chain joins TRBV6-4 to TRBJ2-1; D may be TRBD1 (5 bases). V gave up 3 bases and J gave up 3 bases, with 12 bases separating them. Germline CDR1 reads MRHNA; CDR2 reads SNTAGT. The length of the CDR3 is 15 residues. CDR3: CASSEMQGIYNEQFF. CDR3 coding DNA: TGTGCCAGCAGTGAAATGCAGGGTATCTACAATGAGCAGTTCTTC.